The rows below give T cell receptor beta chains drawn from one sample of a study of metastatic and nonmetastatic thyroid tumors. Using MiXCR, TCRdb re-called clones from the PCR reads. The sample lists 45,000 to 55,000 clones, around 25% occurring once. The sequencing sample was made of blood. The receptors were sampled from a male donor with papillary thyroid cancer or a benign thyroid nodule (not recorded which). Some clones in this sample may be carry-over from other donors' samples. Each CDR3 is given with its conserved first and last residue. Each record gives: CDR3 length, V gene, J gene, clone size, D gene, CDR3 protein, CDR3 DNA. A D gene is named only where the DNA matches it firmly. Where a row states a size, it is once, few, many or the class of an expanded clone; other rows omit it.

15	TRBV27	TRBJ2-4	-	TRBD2	CASSWSGKAKNIQYF	TGTGCCAGCAGTTGGAGCGGGAAAGCCAAAAACATTCAGTACTTC
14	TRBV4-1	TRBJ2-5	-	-	CASSPGPAPETQYF	TGCGCCAGCAGCCCGGGGCCGGCGCCGGAGACCCAGTACTTC
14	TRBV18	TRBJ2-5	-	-	CASSPLAPVETQYF	TGTGCCAGCTCACCATTGGCCCCCGTGGAGACCCAGTACTTC
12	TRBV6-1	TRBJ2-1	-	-	CASRAGGNEQFF	TGTGCCAGCAGAGCCGGGGGCAATGAGCAGTTCTTC
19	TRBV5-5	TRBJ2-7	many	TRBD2	CASSVTSGRALPSSYEQYF	TGTGCCAGCAGCGTGACTAGCGGGAGGGCCCTACCCAGCTCCTACGAGCAGTACTTC
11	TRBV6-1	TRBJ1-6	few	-	CASTNNSPLHF	TGTGCCAGCACTAATAATTCACCCCTCCACTTT
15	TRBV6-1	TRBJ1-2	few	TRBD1	CASSEFSDRGEGYTF	TGTGCCAGCAGTGAATTTAGCGACAGGGGCGAAGGCTACACCTTC
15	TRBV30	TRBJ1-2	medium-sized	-	CAWSPLRVRNYGYTF	TGTGCCTGGAGCCCTCTTAGGGTCCGAAACTATGGCTACACCTTC
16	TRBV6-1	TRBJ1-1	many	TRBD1	CASTSRRTGTNTEAFF	TGTGCCAGCACCTCCCGAAGGACAGGGACGAACACTGAAGCTTTCTTT
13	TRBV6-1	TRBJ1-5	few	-	CASSELPGQPQHF	TGTGCCAGCAGTGAGTTGCCGGGCCAGCCCCAGCATTTT
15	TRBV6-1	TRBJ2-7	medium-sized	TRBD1	CASRAKRQGYYEQYF	TGTGCCAGCAGGGCGAAAAGACAGGGTTATTACGAGCAGTACTTC
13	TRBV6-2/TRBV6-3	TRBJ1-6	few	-	CASSYSPRGALHF	TGTGCCAGCAGTTACTCACCCCGAGGTGCCCTCCACTTT
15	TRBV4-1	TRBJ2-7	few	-	CASSLFSGTSYEQYF	TGCGCCAGCAGCTTATTTTCCGGGACCTCCTACGAGCAGTACTTC
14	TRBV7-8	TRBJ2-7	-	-	CASSLVLAVYEQYF	TGTGCCAGCAGCCTCGTACTAGCTGTCTACGAGCAGTACTTC
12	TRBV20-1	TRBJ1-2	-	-	CSARDGFNGYTF	TGCAGTGCTAGAGATGGATTCAATGGCTACACCTTC
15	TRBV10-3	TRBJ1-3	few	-	CASTPPGFSGNTIYF	TGTGCCAGCACACCCCCAGGGTTCTCTGGAAACACCATATATTTT
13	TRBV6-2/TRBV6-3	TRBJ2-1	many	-	CASSPAFQYEQFF	TGTGCCAGCAGTCCCGCCTTCCAATATGAGCAGTTCTTC
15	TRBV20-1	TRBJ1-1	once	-	CSASSPGRRDTEAFF	TGCAGTGCTAGTTCACCGGGCCGGCGGGACACTGAAGCTTTCTTT
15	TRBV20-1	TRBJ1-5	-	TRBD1	CSDRKTGHGNQHQHF	TGCAGTGATAGAAAGACAGGGCATGGAAATCAGCACCAGCATTTT
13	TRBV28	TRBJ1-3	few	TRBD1	CAHGQVSGNTIYF	TGTGCCCACGGACAGGTATCTGGAAACACCATATATTTT
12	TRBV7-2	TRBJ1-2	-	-	CASSSGGIGYTF	TGTGCCAGCAGCTCCGGGGGCATCGGCTACACCTTC
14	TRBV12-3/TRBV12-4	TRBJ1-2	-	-	CASRMGLNNYGYTF	TGTGCCAGCAGAATGGGACTAAACAACTATGGCTACACCTTC
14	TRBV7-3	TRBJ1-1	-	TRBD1	CASSRTGGNTEAFF	TGTGCCAGCAGCCGCACAGGGGGGAACACTGAAGCTTTCTTT
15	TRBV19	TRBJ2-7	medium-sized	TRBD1	CASSPRQGGDYEQYF	TGTGCCAGTAGTCCCCGACAGGGGGGGGACTACGAGCAGTACTTC
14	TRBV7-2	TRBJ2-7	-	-	CASSLGSGAYEQYF	TGTGCCAGCAGCTTAGGGTCAGGAGCCTACGAGCAGTACTTC
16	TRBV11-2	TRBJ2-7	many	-	CASSLQWGRHDYEQYF	TGTGCCAGCAGCTTACAATGGGGGAGACATGACTACGAGCAGTACTTC
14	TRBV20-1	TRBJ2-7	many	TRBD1	CSAWLRDRGHEQYF	TGCAGTGCGTGGCTCCGGGACAGGGGGCACGAGCAGTACTTC
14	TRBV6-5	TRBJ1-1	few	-	CASTLGGPNTEAFF	TGTGCCAGCACTTTAGGGGGGCCGAACACTGAAGCTTTCTTT
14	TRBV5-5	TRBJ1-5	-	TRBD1	CASSRTGGNQPQHF	TGTGCCAGCAGCAGGACAGGGGGTAATCAGCCCCAGCATTTT
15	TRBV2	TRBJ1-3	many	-	CASSGTAYSGNTIYF	TGTGCCAGCAGTGGGACGGCATACTCTGGAAACACCATATATTTT
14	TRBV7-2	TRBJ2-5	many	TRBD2	CASSATSGQETQYF	TGTGCCAGCAGCGCTACTAGCGGGCAAGAGACCCAGTACTTC
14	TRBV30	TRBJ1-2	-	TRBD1	CAWSRQGKTGGYTF	TGTGCCTGGAGTCGACAGGGAAAAACTGGTGGCTACACCTTC
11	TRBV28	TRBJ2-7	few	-	CASSFVVEQYF	TGTGCCAGCAGTTTCGTCGTTGAGCAGTACTTC
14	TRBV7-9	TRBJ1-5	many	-	CASSYGRDNQPQHF	TGTGCCAGCAGCTATGGACGGGACAATCAGCCCCAGCATTTT
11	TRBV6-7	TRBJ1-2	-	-	CAKGGDYGYTF	TGTGCCAAAGGGGGAGACTATGGCTACACCTTC
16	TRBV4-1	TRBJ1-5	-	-	CASSQELGHSNQPQHF	TGCGCCAGCAGCCAAGAATTAGGACATAGCAATCAGCCCCAGCATTTT
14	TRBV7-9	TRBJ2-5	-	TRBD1	CAISSDRGKETQYF	TGTGCCATCAGCTCCGACAGGGGGAAAGAGACCCAGTACTTT
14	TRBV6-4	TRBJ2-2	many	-	CASSGQANTGELFF	TGTGCCAGCAGTGGGCAGGCTAACACCGGGGAGCTGTTTTTT
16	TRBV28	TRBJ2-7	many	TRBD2	CASSPRGLAASYEQYF	TGTGCCAGCAGTCCCAGGGGACTAGCGGCTTCCTACGAGCAGTACTTC
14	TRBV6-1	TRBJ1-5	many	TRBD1	CASSPTGGHQPQHF	TGTGCCAGCAGTCCTACAGGGGGCCATCAGCCCCAGCATTTT
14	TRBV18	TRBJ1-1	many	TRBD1	CASSPGTVNTEAFF	TGTGCCAGCTCACCAGGGACAGTGAACACTGAAGCTTTCTTT
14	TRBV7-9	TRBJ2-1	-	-	CASSPSGWLNEQFF	TGTGCCAGCAGTCCTTCTGGGTGGTTGAATGAGCAGTTCTTC
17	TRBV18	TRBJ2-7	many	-	CASSPPAQGLIGYEQYF	TGTGCCAGCTCACCACCTGCCCAGGGTTTGATCGGCTACGAGCAGTACTTC
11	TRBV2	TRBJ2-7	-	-	CASSHVDEQYF	TGTGCCAGCAGTCACGTTGACGAGCAGTACTTC
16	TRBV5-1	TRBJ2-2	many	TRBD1	CASSTHQGAGTGELFF	TGCGCCAGCAGCACACATCAGGGGGCGGGCACCGGGGAGCTGTTTTTT